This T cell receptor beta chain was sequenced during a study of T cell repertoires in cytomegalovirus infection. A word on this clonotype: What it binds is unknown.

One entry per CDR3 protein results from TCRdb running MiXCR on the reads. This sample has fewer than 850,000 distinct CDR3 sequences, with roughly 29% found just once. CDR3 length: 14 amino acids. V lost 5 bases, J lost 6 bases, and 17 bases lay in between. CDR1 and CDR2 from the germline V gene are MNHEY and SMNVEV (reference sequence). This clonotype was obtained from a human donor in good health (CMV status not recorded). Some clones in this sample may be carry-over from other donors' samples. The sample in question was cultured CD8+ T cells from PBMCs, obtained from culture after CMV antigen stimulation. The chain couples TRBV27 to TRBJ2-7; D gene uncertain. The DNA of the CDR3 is TGTGCCAGCAGTCTGGACCCGGCCGGCTTCGAGCAGTACGTC. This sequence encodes CASSLDPAGFEQYV.